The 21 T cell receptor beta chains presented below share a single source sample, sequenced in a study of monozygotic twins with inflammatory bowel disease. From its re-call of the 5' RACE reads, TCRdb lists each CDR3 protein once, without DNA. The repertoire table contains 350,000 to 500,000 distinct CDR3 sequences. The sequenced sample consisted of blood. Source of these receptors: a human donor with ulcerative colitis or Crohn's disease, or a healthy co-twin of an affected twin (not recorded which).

The CDR3 spells CASTLKGNEQFF. The chain joins TRBV12-3 or TRBV12-4 to TRBJ2-1; absent DNA, TCRdb's TRBD1 call cannot be checked. CDR3 size: 12 residues.

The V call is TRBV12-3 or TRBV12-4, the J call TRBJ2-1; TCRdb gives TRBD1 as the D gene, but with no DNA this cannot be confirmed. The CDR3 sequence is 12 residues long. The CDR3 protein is CANRQGAGEQFF.

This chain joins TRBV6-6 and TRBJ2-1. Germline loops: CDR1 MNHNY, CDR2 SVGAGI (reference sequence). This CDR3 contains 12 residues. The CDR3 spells CASSYEANEQFF.

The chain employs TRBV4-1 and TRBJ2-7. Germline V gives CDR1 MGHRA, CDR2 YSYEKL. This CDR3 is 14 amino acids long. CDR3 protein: CASSRTPSSYEQYF.

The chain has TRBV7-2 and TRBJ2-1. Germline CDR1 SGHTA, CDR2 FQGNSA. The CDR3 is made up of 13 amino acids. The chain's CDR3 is CASSLARDNEQFF. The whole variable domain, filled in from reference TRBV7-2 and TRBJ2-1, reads GAGVSQSPSNKVTEKGKDVELRCDPISGHTALYWYRQSLGQGLEFLIYFQGNSAPDKSGLPSDRFSAERTGGSVSTLTIQRTQQEDSAVYLCASSLARDNEQFFGPGTRLTVL.

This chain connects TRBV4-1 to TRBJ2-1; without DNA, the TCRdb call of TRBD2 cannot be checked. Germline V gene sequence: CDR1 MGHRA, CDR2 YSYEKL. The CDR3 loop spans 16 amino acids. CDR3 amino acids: CASSPQAGGPDGEQFF.

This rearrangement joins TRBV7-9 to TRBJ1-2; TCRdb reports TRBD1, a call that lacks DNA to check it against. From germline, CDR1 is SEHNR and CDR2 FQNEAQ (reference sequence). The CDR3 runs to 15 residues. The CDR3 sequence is CASGQGGQGVYGYTF.

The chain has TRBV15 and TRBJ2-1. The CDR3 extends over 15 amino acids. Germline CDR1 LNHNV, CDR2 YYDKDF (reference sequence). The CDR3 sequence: CATSRATISDKEQFF.

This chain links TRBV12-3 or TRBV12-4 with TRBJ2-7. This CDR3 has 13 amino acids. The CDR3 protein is CASSLHTTYEQYF.

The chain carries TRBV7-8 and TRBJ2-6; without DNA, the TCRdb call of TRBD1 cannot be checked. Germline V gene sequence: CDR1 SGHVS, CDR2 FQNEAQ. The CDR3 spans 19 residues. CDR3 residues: CASSSSRQGRLSGANVLTF.

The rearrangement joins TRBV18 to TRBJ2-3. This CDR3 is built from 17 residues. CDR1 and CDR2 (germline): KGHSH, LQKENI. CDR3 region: CASSPVGISRGTDTQYF.

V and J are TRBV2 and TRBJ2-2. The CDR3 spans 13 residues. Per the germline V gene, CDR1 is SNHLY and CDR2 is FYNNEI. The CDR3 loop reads CASSEFTGGELFF.

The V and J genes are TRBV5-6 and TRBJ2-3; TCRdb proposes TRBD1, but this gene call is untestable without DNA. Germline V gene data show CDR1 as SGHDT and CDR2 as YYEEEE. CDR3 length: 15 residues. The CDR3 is CASSLGQATGDTQYF. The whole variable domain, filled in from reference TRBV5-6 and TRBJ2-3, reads DAGVTQSPTHLIKTRGQQVTLRCSPKSGHDTVSWYQQALGQGPQFIFQYYEEEERQRGNFPDRFSGHQFPNYSSELNVNALLLGDSALYLCASSLGQATGDTQYFGPGTRLTVL.

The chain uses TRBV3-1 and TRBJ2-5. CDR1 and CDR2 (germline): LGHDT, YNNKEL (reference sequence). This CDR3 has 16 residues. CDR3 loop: CASSQVSASIQETQYF.

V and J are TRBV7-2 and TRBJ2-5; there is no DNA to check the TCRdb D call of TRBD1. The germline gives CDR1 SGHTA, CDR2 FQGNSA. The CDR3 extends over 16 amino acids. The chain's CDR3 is CASSLTKGQGEETQYF.

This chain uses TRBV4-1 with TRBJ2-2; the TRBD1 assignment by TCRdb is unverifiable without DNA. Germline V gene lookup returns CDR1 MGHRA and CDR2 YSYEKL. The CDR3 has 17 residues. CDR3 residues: CASSHPPATPNTGELFF.

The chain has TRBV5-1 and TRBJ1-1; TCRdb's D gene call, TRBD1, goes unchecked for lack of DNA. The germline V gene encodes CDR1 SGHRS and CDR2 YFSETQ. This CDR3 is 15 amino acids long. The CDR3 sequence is CASSSDPQGNTEAFF.

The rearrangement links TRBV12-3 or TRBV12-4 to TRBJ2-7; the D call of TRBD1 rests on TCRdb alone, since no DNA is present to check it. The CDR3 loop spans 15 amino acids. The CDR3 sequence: CASSPWTGAGYEQYF.

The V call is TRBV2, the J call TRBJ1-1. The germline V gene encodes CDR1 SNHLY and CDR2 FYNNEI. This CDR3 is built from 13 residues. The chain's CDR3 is CASSGQKNTEAFF.

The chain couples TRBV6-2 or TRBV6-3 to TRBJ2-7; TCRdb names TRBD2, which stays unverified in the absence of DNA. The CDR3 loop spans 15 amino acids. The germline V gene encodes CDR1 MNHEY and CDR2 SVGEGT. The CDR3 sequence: CASSYSRASGYEQYF.

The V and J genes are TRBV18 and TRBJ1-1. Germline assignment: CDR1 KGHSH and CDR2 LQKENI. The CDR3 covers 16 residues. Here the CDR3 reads CASSQGGARWHTEAFF.